The source of this T cell receptor (beta chain) is a study of cytomegalovirus exposure and HLA in healthy donors. Here immunoSEQ multiplex PCR was the method, and the copy in TCRdb shows in-frame clones only, minus some. The sample shows 97,000 or so clones, around nine tenths of them seen only once. After removal of 3 bases from V and 4 bases from J, the junction contained 2 bases not matched to a gene. The CDR3 is 15 amino acids. Germline loops: CDR1 SNHLY, CDR2 FYNNEI. Sequenced sample: PBMCs. The V gene is TRBV2, the J gene TRBJ2-2, with 10 bases identical to TRBD1. The source of this sequence is a woman in her 30s in good health and CMV-seronegative. The CDR3 is CASSDDRGRTGELFF. CDR3 DNA: TGTGCCAGCAGTGACGACAGGGGGCGCACCGGGGAGCTGTTTTTT.